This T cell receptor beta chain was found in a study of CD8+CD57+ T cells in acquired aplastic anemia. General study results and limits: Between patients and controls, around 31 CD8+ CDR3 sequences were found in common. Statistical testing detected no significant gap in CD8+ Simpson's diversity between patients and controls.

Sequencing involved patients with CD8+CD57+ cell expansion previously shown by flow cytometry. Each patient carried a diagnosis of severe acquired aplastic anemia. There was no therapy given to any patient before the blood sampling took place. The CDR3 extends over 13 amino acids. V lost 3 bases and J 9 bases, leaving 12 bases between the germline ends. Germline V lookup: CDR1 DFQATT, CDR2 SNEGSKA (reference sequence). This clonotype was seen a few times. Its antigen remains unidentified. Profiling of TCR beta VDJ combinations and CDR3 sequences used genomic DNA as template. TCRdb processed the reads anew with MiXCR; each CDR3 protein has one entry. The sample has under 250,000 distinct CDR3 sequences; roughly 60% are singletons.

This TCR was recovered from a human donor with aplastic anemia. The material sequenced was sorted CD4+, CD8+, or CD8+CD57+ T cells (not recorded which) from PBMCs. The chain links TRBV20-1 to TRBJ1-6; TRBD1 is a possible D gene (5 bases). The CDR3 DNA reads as TGCAGTGCTAGGAAAGGGGAGGTTTCACCCCTCCACTTT. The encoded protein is CSARKGEVSPLHF.